This is a list of T cell receptor beta chains from one sample in a study of technical replicates of blood from a few donors. Profiled with immunoSEQ multiplex PCR; TCRdb holds only in-frame clones, not every one. The sample lists approximately 11,000 clones, 94% occurring once. The sequenced sample was PBMCs. The receptors originated from a human donor in good health. CDR3s include the opening cysteine and the closing phenylalanine or tryptophan. The D gene is left open where the match is weak. The listing skips clone size in some rows; elsewhere it reads once, few, many or a size class.

.,.,TRBV6-5,TRBJ2-5,TGTGCCAGCAGCCTAAACTCCTATCCGGGGGAGACCCAGTACTTC,CASSLNSYPGETQYF
.,TRBD2,TRBV9,TRBJ2-3,TGTGCCAGCAGTCGGACTAGCGGGAGCGGCGGCACAGATACGCAGTATTTT,CASSRTSGSGGTDTQYF
.,TRBD1,TRBV5-4,TRBJ1-4,TGTGCCAGCAGCTTGGGTCCGGACAGGGGGCGTTCCAATGAAAAACTGTTTTTT,CASSLGPDRGRSNEKLFF
.,TRBD1,TRBV5-1,TRBJ1-1,TGCGCCAGCAGCTTTTTACCGGGACAGGGGAACACTGAAGCTTTCTTT,CASSFLPGQGNTEAFF
.,.,TRBV28,TRBJ2-7,TGTGCCAGCAGTTCCCCAACCCTTACTAGTAACTACGAGCAGTACTTC,CASSSPTLTSNYEQYF
once,TRBD1,TRBV6-1,TRBJ2-2,TGTGCCAGCAGTGAGAACAGGGGATACACCGGGGAGCTGTTTTTT,CASSENRGYTGELFF
.,TRBD2,TRBV6-1,TRBJ2-7,TGTGCCAGCAGTGAAGAAGGGACTAGCTACGAGCAGTACTTC,CASSEEGTSYEQYF
few,TRBD2,TRBV10-3,TRBJ2-3,TGTGCCATCAGTGACCCGGGACTAGCGGGAGTTCAAGATACGCAGTATTTT,CAISDPGLAGVQDTQYF
.,.,TRBV6-5,TRBJ2-1,TGTGCCAGCAGTTATGACAGAACCTACAATGAGCAGTTCTTC,CASSYDRTYNEQFF
.,TRBD2,TRBV10-2,TRBJ2-1,TGCGCCAGCAGTGTGGCCCACCCCGGGGGGAATGAGCAGTTCTTC,CASSVAHPGGNEQFF
.,.,TRBV18,TRBJ2-1,TGTGCCAGCTCACCCCCGGGACAAAATGAGCAGTTCTTC,CASSPPGQNEQFF
.,TRBD1,TRBV10-3,TRBJ1-1,TGTGCCATCAGTCCGGGGACAGGACACACTGAAGCTTTCTTT,CAISPGTGHTEAFF
.,TRBD2,TRBV6-1,TRBJ2-1,TGTGCCAGCAGTGACTTATCGGGCGGGAGGGGAGTGGAGCAGTTCTTC,CASSDLSGGRGVEQFF
.,.,TRBV30,TRBJ2-7,TGTGCCTGGACCAGGGGAGTTATTACATACGAGCAGTACTTC,CAWTRGVITYEQYF
.,TRBD2,TRBV19,TRBJ2-5,TGTGCCAGTCGGGGACTAGCGCAAGAGACCCAGTACTTC,CASRGLAQETQYF
.,.,TRBV7-6,TRBJ2-5,TGTGCCAGCAGCATCGGAGGGGAGACCCAGTACTTC,CASSIGGETQYF
.,TRBD2,TRBV6-5,TRBJ2-1,TGTGCCAGCAGTTACGTAGCGGGTTACAATGAGCAGTTCTTC,CASSYVAGYNEQFF
.,.,TRBV28,TRBJ1-1,TGTGCCAGCAGTTTCCCCGGGGGGCAGGCGACTGAAGCTTTCTTT,CASSFPGGQATEAFF
.,.,TRBV18,TRBJ2-7,TGTGCCAGCTCACCTTCCGTCTACGAGCAGTACTTC,CASSPSVYEQYF
once,TRBD1,TRBV18,TRBJ2-7,TGTGCCAGCTCACTTGCCGGGACAGGGGTCTACGAGCAGTACTTC,CASSLAGTGVYEQYF
.,.,TRBV6-5,TRBJ1-1,TGTGCCAGCAGTTCGCCCTACAGGGAGCCCACTGAAGCTTTCTTT,CASSSPYREPTEAFF
.,.,TRBV6-1,TRBJ1-5,TGTGCCAGCAGTGAATCGGGATCGGGCCAGCCCCAGCATTTT,CASSESGSGQPQHF
.,TRBD1,TRBV27,TRBJ1-5,TGTGCCAGCAGCCCCGACAGGGGGCAGAGTCAGCCCCAGCATTTT,CASSPDRGQSQPQHF
few,.,TRBV29-1,TRBJ2-2,TGCAGCGTTGGGACACCCAACACCGGGGAGCTGTTTTTT,CSVGTPNTGELFF
.,TRBD1,TRBV5-4,TRBJ2-3,TGTGCCAGCAGCTTGGGGGGGACAGGGGGGAGCACAGATACGCAGTATTTT,CASSLGGTGGSTDTQYF
few,TRBD1,TRBV25-1,TRBJ2-2,TGTGCCAGCAGTGAGGACAGGGACACCGGGGAGCTGTTTTTT,CASSEDRDTGELFF
.,.,TRBV4-2,TRBJ2-7,TGTGCCAGCAGCCAAGAAGCACTAGCCTACGAGCAGTACTTC,CASSQEALAYEQYF
.,.,TRBV27,TRBJ1-2,TGTGCCAGCAGTTTATCGAGCAGTTTCTCAGGGGTCGATGGCTACACCTTC,CASSLSSSFSGVDGYTF
.,.,TRBV27,TRBJ1-1,TGTGCCAGCAGTTCCATCGCGGGGGGGGACACTGAAGCTTTCTTT,CASSSIAGGDTEAFF
.,.,TRBV29-1,TRBJ2-1,TGCAGCGTTGAAGTCAGGGCCAACAATGAGCAGTTCTTC,CSVEVRANNEQFF
.,TRBD1,TRBV11-2,TRBJ2-7,TGTGCCAGCAGCCTGGGACAGACCCTCGAGCAGTACTTC,CASSLGQTLEQYF
.,TRBD2,TRBV14,TRBJ2-1,TGTGCCAGCAGCCTGCGGACTAGCGGGAGGGCCAGCGATGAGCAGTTCTTC,CASSLRTSGRASDEQFF
.,.,TRBV5-1,TRBJ2-6,TGCGCCAGCAGCCGAGGCCCAGGGGTCGCTGGGGCCAACGTCCTGACTTTC,CASSRGPGVAGANVLTF
.,TRBD1,TRBV5-5,TRBJ1-2,TGTGCCAGCAGCCTTGGACAGGGCGGAGGCTACACCTTC,CASSLGQGGGYTF
.,TRBD1,TRBV7-6,TRBJ2-7,TGTGCCAGCAGCTCCCCGGGACAGACCTACGAGCAGTACTTC,CASSSPGQTYEQYF
once,TRBD2,TRBV7-9,TRBJ2-7,TGTGCCAGCAGCTTACTCACTAGCGGGAGTGGCGAGCAGTACTTC,CASSLLTSGSGEQYF
once,TRBD2,TRBV7-7,TRBJ2-1,TGTGCCAGCAGCTTACTAACGGGAGGGTCCCATGAGCAGTTCTTC,CASSLLTGGSHEQFF
hyperexpanded,.,TRBV2,TRBJ2-1,TGTGCCAGCACTCGGTCCTACAATGAGCAGTTCTTC,CASTRSYNEQFF
.,.,TRBV14,TRBJ1-4,TGTGCCAGCAGCCAAGTTACCACAGGGAGGGTGTTTGAAAAACTGTTTTTT,CASSQVTTGRVFEKLFF
.,TRBD1,TRBV19,TRBJ2-5,TGTGCCAGTAGTGGGACAGTCCAAGAGACCCAGTACTTC,CASSGTVQETQYF
once,TRBD2,TRBV19,TRBJ2-5,TGTGCCAGTAGTACGACTAGCGTCCAAGAGACCCAGTACTTC,CASSTTSVQETQYF
.,TRBD2,TRBV5-8,TRBJ2-7,TGTGCCAGCAGCTTGAAATGGGCGGGAGGGCGGACCTACGAGCAGTACTTC,CASSLKWAGGRTYEQYF
.,.,TRBV7-6,TRBJ2-1,TGTGCCAGCAGCCCAACAGGAGGGTTGCAGTTCTTC,CASSPTGGLQFF
.,.,TRBV19,TRBJ2-1,TGTGCCAGTAGGATACAGTTTACCTACAATGAGCAGTTCTTC,CASRIQFTYNEQFF
.,.,TRBV11-2,TRBJ1-1,TGTGCCAGCAGCTTAGATTTGGCAGGGAACACTGAAGCTTTCTTT,CASSLDLAGNTEAFF
.,TRBD2,TRBV27,TRBJ2-7,TGTGCCAGCAGTTTATTACTAGCGGGATGGGACGAGCAGTACTTC,CASSLLLAGWDEQYF
.,TRBD1,TRBV6-1,TRBJ2-5,TGTGCCAGCAGTCACAGGGGTAGGGAAGAGACCCAGTACTTC,CASSHRGREETQYF
.,.,TRBV6-1,TRBJ2-5,TGTGCCAGCAAGGAGGAGACCCAGTACTTC,CASKEETQYF
once,.,TRBV6-6,TRBJ2-7,TGTGCCAGCAGTCGGACAGAGCGCTCCTACGAGCAGTACTTC,CASSRTERSYEQYF
.,.,TRBV30,TRBJ2-7,TGTGCCTGGAGTCCCCCCCCGGATCCGGGGGAGCAGTACTTC,CAWSPPPDPGEQYF
.,.,TRBV27,TRBJ2-1,TGTGCCAGCAGTTTACAGGACATGTACAATGAGCAGTTCTTC,CASSLQDMYNEQFF
.,.,TRBV27,TRBJ1-5,TGTGCCAGCAGTCCCCAGACAGATCAGCCCCAGCATTTT,CASSPQTDQPQHF
.,.,TRBV18,TRBJ1-3,TGTGCCAGCTCACCAACTGACAGCAGATCCTCTGGAAACACCATATATTTT,CASSPTDSRSSGNTIYF